The present T cell receptor beta chain was sequenced within a study of T cell responses to AZD1222 COVID-19 vaccine. Whole-study results and caveats: Variant regions that are unmutated are reportedly the target of nearly half of spike-specific TCRs.

The protocol was immunoSEQ multiplex PCR, while the TCRdb copy is restricted to in-frame clones and leaves out a portion. The repertoire includes some 150,000 clones, 85% of them detected once, and 7.9% sits in the top ten. Comments on this clone: The target antigen is unknown.

CDR3 size: 16 residues. Deletions cut 3 bases from V and 4 bases from J, with 15 bases between. CDR1 is MNHEY, CDR2 SVGEGT, per germline. The sample consisted of peripheral blood, taken 28 days after the second dose of the MenACWY control vaccine. The genes are TRBV6-2 or TRBV6-3 and TRBJ1-4; perhaps TRBD1 as D (5 bases). The sequence derives from an adult who received the MenACWY meningococcal vaccine as a control. The CDR3 DNA sequence: TGTGCCAGCAGTTATCTAAGGGGCCGGAGTAATGAAAAACTGTTTTTT. Translated, it gives CASSYLRGRSNEKLFF.